These 19 T cell receptor beta chains came from one sample sequenced in a study of T cell repertoires in cytomegalovirus infection. TCRdb reanalysed the reads using MiXCR and keeps one entry per CDR3 protein. The sample records fewer than 300,000 distinct CDR3 sequences, about 25% being singletons. Sequencing was carried out using PBMCs. These receptors came from a human donor in good health (CMV status not recorded). Some clones in this sample may be carry-over from other donors' samples.

This clonotype turned up a few times. The rearrangement links TRBV7-2 to TRBJ2-1, with TRBD2 identical over 10 bases. This CDR3 region has 16 residues. Germline loops: CDR1 SGHTA, CDR2 FQGNSA. V shed 5 bases, J shed 8 bases, and the junction held 12 bases outside the gene matches. The CDR3 here is CASSLLASGSGDEQFF. In nucleotides, the CDR3 is TGTGCCAGCAGCCTTCTGGCTAGCGGGAGTGGGGATGAGCAGTTCTTC.

This clonotype was detected only a few times. V gene TRBV5-6 combines with J gene TRBJ1-5; 8 nucleotides match TRBD1. Germline V gene lookup returns CDR1 SGHDT and CDR2 YYEEEE. The length of the CDR3 is 15 residues. J gave up 7 bases and V 1 base, and 7 bases lay outside the gene matches. CDR3 DNA sequence: TGTGCCAGCAGCTTGAGGTCAGGGGGCAGGCAGCCCCAGCATTTT. It encodes CASSLRSGGRQPQHF.

A few counts support this clonotype. V gene TRBV15 combines with J gene TRBJ2-7; the match to TRBD2 covers 7 bases. The CDR3 runs to 14 residues. Germline trimming cut 2 bases from V and 5 bases from J; bases unmatched to any gene: 6. Per the germline V gene, CDR1 is LNHNV and CDR2 is YYDKDF (reference sequence). The CDR3 region has the DNA TGTGCCACCAGCAGATCGGGGGGATCGGACGAGCAGTACTTC. Amino acid sequence: CATSRSGGSDEQYF.

This clonotype came up a few times. The genes are TRBV5-1 and TRBJ2-2; perhaps TRBD1 as D (5 bases). The V and J ends lost 0 bases and 7 bases respectively, with 7 bases between them. The CDR3 consists of 13 residues. Germline values: CDR1 SGHRS, CDR2 YFSETQ. CDR3 DNA: TGCGCCAGCAGCTTGGGGGGCAACGGGGAGCTGTTTTTT. Amino acids: CASSLGGNGELFF.

This clonotype was found a few times. This sequence joins TRBV11-2 and TRBJ2-7; TRBD2 matches at 12 bases. With V trimmed by 5 bases and J by 2 bases, 7 bases remained unmatched. The germline CDR1 and CDR2 sequences are SGHAT and FQNNGV. The CDR3 is 16 amino acids. CDR3 coding DNA: TGTGCCAGCAGCGTCGGACTAGCGGGGTTACCCTACGAGCAGTACTTC. It is translated as CASSVGLAGLPYEQYF.

Ten or more counts support this clonotype. V is TRBV7-6 and J is TRBJ2-1; D call uncertain. V shed 2 bases and J shed 8 bases, with 10 bases lying between them. Germline CDR1 reads SGHVS; CDR2 reads FNYEAQ. This CDR3 comprises 13 residues. CDR3 coding DNA: TGTGCCAGCAGCTTATTCGGTCAGCATGAGCAGTTCTTC. Translation: CASSLFGQHEQFF.

This clonotype was detected once. This chain links TRBV2 with TRBJ1-5; 8 bases fit TRBD1. The germline V gene encodes CDR1 SNHLY and CDR2 FYNNEI. This CDR3 has 15 amino acids. Trimming removed 5 bases from V and 8 bases from J; junction bases left unmatched: 11. As DNA, the CDR3 is TGTGCCAGCAGTCGGGACAGGAGCTCGATCGAGCCCCAGCATTTT. Encoded protein: CASSRDRSSIEPQHF. Complete variable domain (other parts from reference TRBV2 and TRBJ1-5): EPEVTQTPSHQVTQMGQEVILRCVPISNHLYFYWYRQILGQKVEFLVSFYNNEISEKSEIFDDQFSVERPDGSNFTLKIRSTKLEDSAMYFCASSRDRSSIEPQHFGDGTRLSIL.

This clonotype showed up just a few times. This chain links TRBV6-5 with TRBJ2-1, with 7 bases that match TRBD1. Losses at the gene ends were 2 bases for V and 7 bases for J; bases not matched to a gene: 5. The CDR3 contains 14 residues. Germline assignment: CDR1 MNHEY and CDR2 SVGAGI. The CDR3 DNA follows: TGTGCCAGCAGTTACAATCGACAGGGAAATGAGCAGTTCTTC. It encodes CASSYNRQGNEQFF.

On this clonotype: Being one base from a much bigger clone, this may be a read error. J is TRBJ2-1 and V is TRBV7-2, with 8 bases matching TRBD2. Unmatched junction bases numbered 8, after V lost 5 bases and J lost 8 bases. From germline, CDR1 is SGHTA and CDR2 FQGNSA. The CDR3 is made up of 14 amino acids. CDR3 DNA sequence: TGTGCCAGCAGCGCCGGGGGGGTTACATATGAGCAGTTCTTC. This codes for CASSAGGVTYEQFF. The full variable domain, with the rest looked up from reference TRBV7-2 and TRBJ2-1, is GAGVSQSPSNKVTEKGKDVELRCDPISGHTALYWYRQSLGQGLEFLIYFQGNSAPDKSGLPSDRFSAERTGGSVSTLTIQRTQQEDSAVYLCASSAGGVTYEQFFGPGTRLTVL.

This clonotype was seen at least ten times. The chain joins TRBV4-1 to TRBJ1-5; tentatively, D is TRBD1 (6 bases). CDR1 and CDR2 (germline): MGHRA, YSYEKL. The CDR3 runs 14 residues. V was clipped by 2 bases and J by 7 bases, with 12 bases between them. DNA for the CDR3: TGCGCCAGCAGCCAATCCACAGGGAACCAGCCCCAGCATTTT. Protein: CASSQSTGNQPQHF.

This clonotype was seen repeatedly, ten times or more. V and J are TRBV6-1 and TRBJ2-2, with TRBD1 matching over 12 bases. V lost 6 bases, J lost 6 bases, and 5 bases stayed unmatched. The CDR3 consists of 15 residues. Germline CDR1 reads MNHNS; CDR2 reads SASEGT. The CDR3 sequence: CASRAGTGGPGELFF. Written as DNA, the CDR3 is TGTGCCAGCAGGGCCGGGACAGGGGGCCCCGGGGAGCTGTTTTTT.

This clonotype was seen ten or more times. This chain uses TRBV7-2 with TRBJ1-1, with D hard to call. This CDR3 has 12 residues. Germline V gives CDR1 SGHTA, CDR2 FQGNSA. V lost 9 bases to trimming and J lost 4 bases, with 12 bases between them. The CDR3 DNA is TGTGCCAGGAAGACCTGGACCACTGAAGCTTTCTTT. Amino acids: CARKTWTTEAFF.

This clonotype was seen many times. The J gene is TRBJ1-5, the V gene TRBV7-2; 7 nucleotides agree with TRBD1. The CDR3 covers 14 residues. V lost 5 bases and J lost 6; bases outside the gene matches: 7. Germline V CDR1 and CDR2: SGHTA, FQGNSA. The CDR3 here is CASSRQGDVQPQHF. The CDR3 nucleotides read TGTGCCAGCAGCCGCCAGGGGGACGTTCAGCCCCAGCATTTT.

This chain connects TRBV5-1 to TRBJ1-2; D is ambiguous. The CDR3 has 13 amino acids. CDR1 is SGHRS, CDR2 YFSETQ, per germline. V gave up 0 bases and J gave up 8 bases, with 11 bases separating them. CDR3 DNA sequence: TGCGCCAGCAGCTTGGAAGCGATGGCCGGCTACACCTTC. Translation gives CASSLEAMAGYTF.

This clonotype was found a few times. The gene calls are TRBV6-6 and TRBJ2-1; TRBD2 aligns across 9 bases. V shed 1 base, J shed 4 bases, and the junction held 11 bases outside the gene matches. The CDR3 is 18 amino acids. CDR1 is MNHNY and CDR2 is SVGAGI in the germline V gene (reference sequence). The CDR3 region is CASSYLGAGGPEYNEQFF. The CDR3 nucleotides read TGTGCCAGCAGTTACTTGGGTGCGGGGGGGCCCGAATACAATGAGCAGTTCTTC.

The genes are TRBV7-9 and TRBJ2-5, with a possible D match to TRBD1 (6 bases). CDR1 is SEHNR, CDR2 FQNEAQ, per germline (reference sequence). The CDR3 contains 17 residues. V dropped 3 bases and J dropped 0 bases, with 17 bases sitting between them. The CDR3 reads CASSLSTGPQYQETQYF. For the CDR3, the DNA is TGTGCCAGCAGCTTGTCGACAGGCCCACAGTACCAAGAGACCCAGTACTTC.

The J gene is TRBJ1-3, the V gene TRBV7-6; no clear D. Per the germline V gene, CDR1 is SGHVS and CDR2 is FNYEAQ. V lost 0 bases and J 1 base, leaving 10 bases between the germline ends. The CDR3 is made up of 16 amino acids. The DNA for the CDR3 is TGTGCCAGCAGCTTAGCGTCGGCAGCTTCTGGAAACACCATATATTTT. Its protein is CASSLASAASGNTIYF.

V is TRBV7-2 and J is TRBJ2-7; the D is unclear. The CDR3 is 13 residues long. Trimming took off 5 bases at V and 3 bases at J, with 11 bases between the two ends. CDR1 is SGHTA and CDR2 is FQGNSA in the germline V gene. In DNA form, the CDR3 reads TGTGCCAGCAGCCACCAACCGCTCTACGAGCAGTACTTC. This encodes CASSHQPLYEQYF.

In its sample, this clonotype was seen a few times. This chain connects TRBV9 to TRBJ1-2; D gene uncertain. V gave up 3 bases and J gave up 1 base, with 7 bases separating them. Germline CDR1 SGDLS, CDR2 YYNGEE. This CDR3 has 13 amino acids. In DNA form, the CDR3 reads TGTGCCAGCAGCGGAGGGCTTAACTATGGCTACACCTTC. Protein sequence: CASSGGLNYGYTF.